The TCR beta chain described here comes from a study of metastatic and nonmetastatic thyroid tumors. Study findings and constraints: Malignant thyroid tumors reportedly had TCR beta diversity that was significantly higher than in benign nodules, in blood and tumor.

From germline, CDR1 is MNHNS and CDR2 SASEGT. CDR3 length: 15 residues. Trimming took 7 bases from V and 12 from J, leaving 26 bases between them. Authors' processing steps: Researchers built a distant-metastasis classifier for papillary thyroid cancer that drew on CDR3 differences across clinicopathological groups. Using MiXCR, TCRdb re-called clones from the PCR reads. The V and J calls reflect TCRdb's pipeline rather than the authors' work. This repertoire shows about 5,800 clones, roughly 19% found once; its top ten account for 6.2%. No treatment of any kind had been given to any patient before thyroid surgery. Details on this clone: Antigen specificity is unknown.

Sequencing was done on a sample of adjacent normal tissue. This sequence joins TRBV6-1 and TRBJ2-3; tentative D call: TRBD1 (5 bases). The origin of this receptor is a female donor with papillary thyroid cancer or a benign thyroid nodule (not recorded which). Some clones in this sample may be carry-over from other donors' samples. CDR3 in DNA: TGTGCCAGCAAGTGGTTACAGGTTGGCTCAGATGCTCAGTATTTT. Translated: CASKWLQVGSDAQYF.